This T cell receptor (beta chain) was found in a study of metastatic and nonmetastatic thyroid tumors. In the study overall: The comparison covered peripheral blood and tumor or nodule tissue in malignant and benign thyroid patients.

Prior to thyroid surgery, none of the patients had received any treatment. Study-wide results and caveats: Malignant thyroid tumors reportedly exceeded benign nodules significantly in TCR beta diversity, with the difference appearing in blood and tumor.

This clone appeared many times. Antigen: not known. Original processing methods: A distant-metastasis classifier for papillary thyroid cancer was built using CDR3 differences across clinicopathological groups. With MiXCR, TCRdb reprocessed the PCR reads. TCRdb assigned the V and J calls; the authors' analysis was not used. This table holds about 62,000 clones, about 4% found once. The receptor's source is a female donor with papillary thyroid cancer or a benign thyroid nodule (not recorded which). Some clones in this sample may be carry-over from other donors' samples. The source material was blood.

CDR3 sequence reads: CASSVGPTYGYTF. The CDR3 DNA follows: TGCGCCAGCAGTGTAGGGCCGACCTATGGCTACACCTTC. This rearrangement joins TRBV10-1 to TRBJ1-2; D unclear. Deletions cut 4 bases from V and 4 bases from J, with 10 bases between. In germline, CDR1 is WNHNN, CDR2 SYGVQD (reference sequence). The CDR3 runs 13 residues.